This TCR beta chain is drawn from a study of T cell responses to AZD1222 COVID-19 vaccine. Study summary: Pooling of second doses given at about 4 or about 12 weeks was done. Study-wide results and limits: AZD1222 recipients seropositive at baseline numbered only 5 or 6. Possibly, clonal diversity was underestimated; donors were largely white British and included more females.

Note on this clone: Its matching antigen is unknown.

The CDR3 covers 16 residues. V lost 3 bases, J lost 6 bases, and 18 bases lay in between. CDR1 and CDR2 (germline): SGDLS, YYNGEE. The data were produced by immunoSEQ multiplex PCR, yet TCRdb's version contains in-frame clones alone and is incomplete. The sample gives about 88,000 clones, 92% of which show up once; 5.2% is in the top ten. This clonotype was sampled from an adult in good health. Source: peripheral blood, taken on day 0 of AZD1222 vaccination. This chain uses TRBV9 with TRBJ2-2, with D possibly matching TRBD2 (6 bases). The CDR3 nucleotides are TGTGCCAGCAGCGGGGGAGGTCTAGGTCTCGCCGGGGAGCTGTTTTTT. Protein product: CASSGGGLGLAGELFF.